Listed here are 20 T cell receptor beta chains from one sample, sequenced in a study of control samples from healthy donors and cancer patients. The method was immunoSEQ multiplex PCR; TCRdb's version includes in-frame clones alone and lacks a portion of them. The sample includes 130,000 or so clones, 91% of them seen just once. The sample comprised blood. The origin of the receptors is a man between 18 and 35 years old in good health.

The rearrangement uses TRBV19 and TRBJ1-2, with D hard to call. The germline V gene encodes CDR1 LNHDA and CDR2 SQIVND (reference sequence). The V gene lost 2 bases and the J gene lost 4 bases, with 17 bases spanning the gap. The CDR3 consists of 16 residues. Written as DNA, the CDR3 is TGTGCCAGTAGTATAAAGTTGGACGCCGGCAGCTATGGCTACACCTTC. This gives the protein CASSIKLDAGSYGYTF.

The chain combines TRBV19 with TRBJ1-6; tentatively, D is TRBD1 (5 bases). CDR1 is LNHDA and CDR2 is SQIVND in the germline V gene (reference sequence). The CDR3 sequence is 16 residues long. Trimming cost V 1 base and J 6 bases, with 13 bases left between them. The CDR3 protein is CASSIGGRAVNSPLHF. The CDR3 coding sequence is TGTGCCAGTAGTATAGGAGGCAGGGCTGTTAATTCACCCCTCCACTTT. The entire variable domain, with the rest obtained from reference TRBV19 and TRBJ1-6, is as follows: DGGITQSPKYLFRKEGQNVTLSCEQNLNHDAMYWYRQDPGQGLRLIYYSQIVNDFQKGDIAEGYSVSREKKESFPLTVTSAQKNPTAFYLCASSIGGRAVNSPLHFGNGTRLTVT.

A remark on this clone: Within the sample, other DNA sequences also encode this same CDR3. The chain couples TRBV7-9 to TRBJ2-5; D gene unclear. This CDR3 spans 11 amino acids. Trimming removed 2 bases at V and 4 bases at J, with 2 bases between. Germline CDR1 and CDR2: SEHNR and FQNEAQ (reference sequence). Written as DNA, the CDR3 is TGTGCCAGCAGCTTATCAGAGACCCAGTACTTC. Amino acid sequence: CASSLSETQYF.

The rearrangement links TRBV7-2 to TRBJ2-7; no definite D call. Looked up from germline, CDR1 is SGHTA and CDR2 is FQGNSA. The CDR3 totals 14 residues. With 5 bases removed from V and 4 bases from J, the gap between germline ends came to 15 bases. CDR3 in amino acids: CASSIGPTPYEQYF. DNA of the CDR3: TGTGCCAGCAGCATAGGGCCGACACCGTACGAGCAGTACTTC.

The genes are TRBV19 and TRBJ2-3, with 13 bases that match TRBD2. The CDR3 extends over 16 amino acids. V was clipped by 5 bases and J by 4 bases; unmatched bases: 6. Per the germline V gene, CDR1 is LNHDA and CDR2 is SQIVND (reference sequence). CDR3 residues: CASSPQLAGGPDTQYF. CDR3 sequence (DNA): TGTGCCAGTAGTCCCCAACTAGCGGGGGGGCCAGATACGCAGTATTTT.

This chain links TRBV7-2 with TRBJ2-5; no firm D call. Germline CDR1 SGHTA, CDR2 FQGNSA. Trimming shortened V by 1 base and J by 2 bases, and 11 bases separated the two germline ends. The CDR3 totals 15 residues. CDR3 loop: CASSLVVRAQETQYF. CDR3 bases: TGTGCCAGCAGCTTAGTAGTACGGGCTCAAGAGACCCAGTACTTC.

The rearrangement joins TRBV6-5 to TRBJ1-1; D might be TRBD1 (5 bases). The V end lost 9 bases, the J end lost 1 base, and 15 bases lay between the germline ends. The CDR3 sequence is 14 residues long. Germline CDR1 is MNHEY and CDR2 is SVGAGI. The CDR3 spells CASAPGAENTEAFF. For the CDR3, the DNA is TGTGCCAGTGCCCCTGGGGCCGAGAACACTGAAGCTTTCTTT.

The rearrangement uses TRBV28 and TRBJ1-2, with a tentative D call TRBD1 (5 bases). The germline V gene has CDR1 MDHEN and CDR2 SYDVKM. V was clipped by 6 bases and J by 7 bases, with 12 bases between them. The CDR3 is made up of 12 amino acids. The DNA of the CDR3 is TGTGCCAGCAGCCAGACAGTAACTGGCTACACCTTC. Protein sequence: CASSQTVTGYTF.

A word on this clone: Other DNA sequences of this sample code for an identical CDR3. The V and J genes are TRBV20-1 and TRBJ1-1; TRBD1 matches at 8 bases. The CDR3 is 15 amino acids. V shed 3 bases and J 3 bases; nucleotides not matched to a gene: 9. Per germline, CDR1 DFQATT and CDR2 SNEGSKA (reference sequence). The CDR3 loop is CSASQPRGRDTEAFF. The CDR3 DNA reads as TGCAGTGCTAGTCAACCCAGGGGGCGAGACACTGAAGCTTTCTTT.

The chain couples TRBV5-5 to TRBJ1-5; no firm D call. The CDR3 has 16 amino acids. Between the trimmed V and J ends, which lost 3 bases and 1 base, there was a span of 14 bases. Germline values: CDR1 SGHKS, CDR2 YYEKEE (reference sequence). The CDR3 reads CASSSLSGLSNQPQHF. In DNA form, the CDR3 reads TGTGCCAGCAGCTCCCTCTCAGGACTGAGCAATCAGCCCCAGCATTTT.

V usage is TRBV27 and J usage is TRBJ1-5, with D possibly TRBD1 on 5 matching bases. The CDR3 consists of 14 residues. Trimming left V 0 bases short and J 5 bases short, with 8 bases between. Germline loops: CDR1 MNHEY, CDR2 SMNVEV (reference sequence). The chain's CDR3 is CASSLSGAHQPQHF. The CDR3 DNA follows: TGTGCCAGCAGTTTATCAGGGGCACATCAGCCCCAGCATTTT.

This sequence joins TRBV9 and TRBJ1-1, with D uncertain. Germline-derived CDR1 and CDR2 are SGDLS and YYNGEE. V lost 0 bases, J lost 3 bases, and 9 bases lay in between. The CDR3 loop spans 14 amino acids. CDR3 in amino acids: CASSVGFSDTEAFF. The CDR3 nucleotides read TGTGCCAGCAGCGTAGGATTTTCCGACACTGAAGCTTTCTTT.

V is TRBV7-8 and J is TRBJ1-1, with 7 bases fitting TRBD1. This CDR3 spans 13 amino acids. CDR1 is SGHVS and CDR2 is FQNEAQ in the germline V gene. Unmatched junction bases numbered 9, after V lost 8 bases and J lost 6 bases. For the CDR3, the DNA is TGTGCCAGCTCACGGACAGGTAAAGCTGAAGCTTTCTTT. Protein: CASSRTGKAEAFF.

This CDR3 reads CASRLAGGNTGELFF. For the CDR3, the DNA is TGTGCCAGCAGACTAGCGGGGGGGAACACCGGGGAGCTGTTTTTT. This rearrangement joins TRBV7-9 to TRBJ2-2, with 12 bases that match TRBD2. V was clipped by 6 bases and J by 1 base; unmatched bases: 0. The CDR3 runs 15 residues. Looked up from germline, CDR1 is SEHNR and CDR2 is FQNEAQ (reference sequence).

Comments on this clone: The junction does not match germline at one end; this may be a read error. Within the sample, other DNA sequences also encode this same CDR3. V and J are TRBV28 and TRBJ2-7; D might be TRBD2 (5 bases). There are 11 residues in the CDR3. Germline V lookup: CDR1 MDHEN, CDR2 SYDVKM. The CDR3 sequence is CASSLGREQYF. Written as DNA, the CDR3 is TGTGCCAGCAGTTTGGGGAGAGAGCAATACTTC.

The DNA of the CDR3 is TGCGCCAGCAGTGAGTCGATCGGGGGGAATGGCTACACCTTC. Encoded protein: CASSESIGGNGYTF. This rearrangement joins TRBV10-1 to TRBJ1-2, with D perhaps TRBD1 (5 bases). CDR1 is WNHNN, CDR2 SYGVQD, per germline (reference sequence). The CDR3 extends over 14 amino acids. Trimming stripped 0 bases from V and 6 bases from J, with 11 bases between.

The J gene is TRBJ1-4, the V gene TRBV6-5; possible D gene TRBD1, 5 bases. The CDR3 is 13 residues long. Germline V lookup: CDR1 MNHEY, CDR2 SVGAGI. The V gene lost 2 bases and the J gene lost 4 bases, with 5 bases spanning the gap. CDR3 bases: TGTGCCAGCAGTTACAGGGGTAATGAAAAACTGTTTTTT. Translating it yields CASSYRGNEKLFF.

J is TRBJ2-5 and V is TRBV6-2 or TRBV6-3, with 11 nucleotides matching TRBD2. This CDR3 has 15 residues. Germline V gives CDR1 MNHEY, CDR2 SVGEGT. Trimming at V came to 5 bases and at J to 5 bases, leaving 7 bases not matched to a gene. The CDR3 DNA sequence: TGTGCCAGCAGTAGAGGTAGCGGGGGGGTTGAGACCCAGTACTTC. Protein: CASSRGSGGVETQYF.

This clone was detected only a few times. The chain carries TRBV7-9 and TRBJ2-5, with 8 nucleotides matching TRBD2. Germline V gene sequence: CDR1 SEHNR, CDR2 FQNEAQ (reference sequence). The CDR3 is 16 residues long. Trimming at V came to 1 base and at J to 1 base, leaving 5 bases not matched to a gene. The CDR3, as DNA: TGTGCCAGCAGCTTAGGTCCGGGGGGGACCCAAGAGACCCAGTACTTC. Encoded protein: CASSLGPGGTQETQYF.

V usage is TRBV29-1 and J usage is TRBJ1-1; D is unclear. Germline assignment: CDR1 SQVTM and CDR2 ANQGSEA. Trimming shortened V by 7 bases and J by 7 bases, and 13 bases separated the two germline ends. CDR3 size: 11 residues. The CDR3 DNA reads TGCAGCGCCGTGGAGCGGGGTGAAGCTTTCTTT. Protein: CSAVERGEAFF. Variable domain in full (rest from reference TRBV29-1 and TRBJ1-1): SAVISQKPSRDICQRGTSLTIQCQVDSQVTMMFWYRQQPGQSLTLIATANQGSEATYESGFVIDKFPISRPNLTFSTLTVSNMSPEDSSIYLCSAVERGEAFFGQGTRLTVV.